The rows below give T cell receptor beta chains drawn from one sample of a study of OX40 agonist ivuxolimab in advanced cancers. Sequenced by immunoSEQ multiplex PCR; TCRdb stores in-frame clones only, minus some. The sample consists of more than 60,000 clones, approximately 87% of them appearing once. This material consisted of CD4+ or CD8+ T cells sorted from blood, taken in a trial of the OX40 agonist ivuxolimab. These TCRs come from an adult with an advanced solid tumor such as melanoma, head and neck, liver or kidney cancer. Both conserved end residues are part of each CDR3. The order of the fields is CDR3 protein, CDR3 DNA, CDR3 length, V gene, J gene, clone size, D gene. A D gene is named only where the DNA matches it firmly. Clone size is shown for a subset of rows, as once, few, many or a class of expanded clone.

CDR3aa: CASSVENTGELFF
CDR3nt: TGTGCCAGCAGCGTAGAGAACACCGGGGAGCTGTTTTTT
len: 13
v_gene: TRBV9
j_gene: TRBJ2-2
abundance: NA
d_gene: NA

CDR3aa: CASSQDPEDGELFF
CDR3nt: TGCGCCAGCAGCCAAGATCCGGAGGACGGGGAGCTGTTTTTT
len: 14
v_gene: TRBV4-3
j_gene: TRBJ2-2
abundance: NA
d_gene: NA

CDR3aa: CASSFQGGTEAFF
CDR3nt: TGTGCCAGCAGCTTTCAGGGAGGCACTGAAGCTTTCTTT
len: 13
v_gene: TRBV7-9
j_gene: TRBJ1-1
abundance: once
d_gene: NA

CDR3aa: CASSLDGWGEQFF
CDR3nt: TGTGCCAGCAGCTTGGACGGGTGGGGTGAGCAGTTCTTC
len: 13
v_gene: TRBV5-5
j_gene: TRBJ2-1
abundance: NA
d_gene: NA

CDR3aa: CSVVDRAADTIYF
CDR3nt: TGCAGCGTTGTTGACAGGGCGGCGGACACCATATATTTT
len: 13
v_gene: TRBV29-1
j_gene: TRBJ1-3
abundance: NA
d_gene: TRBD1

CDR3aa: CASSSRTAGEQYF
CDR3nt: TGTGCCAGCAGCTCCCGGACAGCCGGAGAGCAGTACTTC
len: 13
v_gene: TRBV5-5
j_gene: TRBJ2-7
abundance: NA
d_gene: NA

CDR3aa: CASSSLAGVSTDTQYF
CDR3nt: TGTGCCAGCAGCTCTCTAGCGGGGGTATCCACAGATACGCAGTATTTT
len: 16
v_gene: TRBV12-1
j_gene: TRBJ2-3
abundance: once
d_gene: NA

CDR3aa: CASSLAYQETQYF
CDR3nt: TGTGCCAGCAGCTTAGCTTACCAAGAGACCCAGTACTTC
len: 13
v_gene: TRBV11-3
j_gene: TRBJ2-5
abundance: NA
d_gene: NA

CDR3aa: CASSTGGYQPQHF
CDR3nt: TGTGCCAGTAGTACAGGGGGTTATCAGCCCCAGCATTTT
len: 13
v_gene: TRBV19
j_gene: TRBJ1-5
abundance: NA
d_gene: TRBD1

CDR3aa: CASSLGSGINEKLFF
CDR3nt: TGTGCCAGCAGCTTAGGATCAGGAATTAATGAAAAACTGTTTTTT
len: 15
v_gene: TRBV7-6
j_gene: TRBJ1-4
abundance: NA
d_gene: NA

CDR3aa: CASSLVSYTTYEQYF
CDR3nt: TGTGCCAGCAGCTTAGTTAGCTATACTACCTACGAGCAGTACTTC
len: 15
v_gene: TRBV11-2
j_gene: TRBJ2-7
abundance: NA
d_gene: NA

CDR3aa: CASSPQIVNTEAFF
CDR3nt: TGTGCCAGCAGCCCACAAATAGTGAACACTGAAGCTTTCTTT
len: 14
v_gene: TRBV5-4
j_gene: TRBJ1-1
abundance: once
d_gene: NA

CDR3aa: CAWREGRNPTGELFF
CDR3nt: TGTGCCTGGAGGGAGGGTAGGAACCCTACCGGGGAGCTGTTTTTT
len: 15
v_gene: TRBV30
j_gene: TRBJ2-2
abundance: NA
d_gene: NA

CDR3aa: CASSPLAGAGLGNEQFF
CDR3nt: TGTGCCAGCAGCCCCCTAGCGGGAGCGGGGTTGGGCAATGAGCAGTTCTTC
len: 17
v_gene: TRBV7-8
j_gene: TRBJ2-1
abundance: NA
d_gene: TRBD2

CDR3aa: CAWSITGVGEQYF
CDR3nt: TGTGCCTGGAGCATCACAGGGGTGGGCGAGCAGTACTTC
len: 13
v_gene: TRBV30
j_gene: TRBJ2-7
abundance: once
d_gene: TRBD1

CDR3aa: CASSQGAGYYSEKLFF
CDR3nt: TGTGCCAGCAGCCAAGGGGCAGGGTATTATTCCGAAAAACTGTTTTTT
len: 16
v_gene: TRBV14
j_gene: TRBJ1-4
abundance: few
d_gene: NA

CDR3aa: CASSRVPGNTEAFF
CDR3nt: TGTGCCAGCTCCAGGGTACCGGGGAACACTGAAGCTTTCTTT
len: 14
v_gene: TRBV2
j_gene: TRBJ1-1
abundance: few
d_gene: NA

CDR3aa: CASRGLAGGETQYF
CDR3nt: TGCGCCAGCAGGGGACTAGCGGGAGGGGAGACCCAGTACTTC
len: 14
v_gene: TRBV10-2
j_gene: TRBJ2-5
abundance: once
d_gene: TRBD2

CDR3aa: CASSSASTDTQYF
CDR3nt: TGTGCCAGCAGCTCGGCTAGCACAGATACGCAGTATTTT
len: 13
v_gene: TRBV7-3
j_gene: TRBJ2-3
abundance: NA
d_gene: NA

CDR3aa: CSVGSGEQFF
CDR3nt: TGCAGCGTGGGAAGTGGTGAGCAGTTCTTC
len: 10
v_gene: TRBV29-1
j_gene: TRBJ2-1
abundance: NA
d_gene: NA

CDR3aa: CSVGLGNTDTQYF
CDR3nt: TGCAGCGTTGGATTAGGAAACACAGATACGCAGTATTTT
len: 13
v_gene: TRBV29-1
j_gene: TRBJ2-3
abundance: NA
d_gene: NA

CDR3aa: CAWRGPPSYEQYF
CDR3nt: TGTGCCTGGAGAGGACCTCCCTCCTACGAGCAGTACTTC
len: 13
v_gene: TRBV30
j_gene: TRBJ2-7
abundance: few
d_gene: NA

CDR3aa: CASSPGTGHGNTIYF
CDR3nt: TGTGCCAGCAGCCCCGGGACAGGGCATGGAAACACCATATATTTT
len: 15
v_gene: TRBV9
j_gene: TRBJ1-3
abundance: NA
d_gene: TRBD1

CDR3aa: CASSEDEISGRPQHF
CDR3nt: TGTGCCAGCAGTGAAGATGAAATTTCCGGGAGGCCCCAGCATTTT
len: 15
v_gene: TRBV2
j_gene: TRBJ1-5
abundance: NA
d_gene: NA

CDR3aa: CASSLGSAGGHNEQFF
CDR3nt: TGTGCCAGCAGCTTAGGGTCTGCGGGAGGACATAATGAGCAGTTCTTC
len: 16
v_gene: TRBV7-3
j_gene: TRBJ2-1
abundance: NA
d_gene: TRBD2

CDR3aa: CASSLVIGGVFYQPQHF
CDR3nt: TGTGCCAGCAGCTTAGTAATCGGGGGGGTTTTTTATCAGCCCCAGCATTTT
len: 17
v_gene: TRBV7-2
j_gene: TRBJ1-5
abundance: NA
d_gene: NA

CDR3aa: CASSVVYEQYF
CDR3nt: TGTGCCAGCAGTGTTGTCTACGAGCAGTACTTC
len: 11
v_gene: TRBV6-1
j_gene: TRBJ2-7
abundance: NA
d_gene: NA

CDR3aa: CASNRGSSGNTIYF
CDR3nt: TGTGCCAGCAACCGGGGGAGCTCTGGAAACACCATATATTTT
len: 14
v_gene: TRBV27
j_gene: TRBJ1-3
abundance: once
d_gene: NA

CDR3aa: CASSLGPHNQPHEQFF
CDR3nt: TGTGCCAGCAGCTTGGGGCCCCATAACCAACCCCACGAGCAGTTCTTC
len: 16
v_gene: TRBV5-6
j_gene: TRBJ2-1
abundance: NA
d_gene: NA

CDR3aa: CASSLDGNQPQHF
CDR3nt: TGTGCCAGCAGTTTAGACGGGAATCAGCCCCAGCATTTT
len: 13
v_gene: TRBV28
j_gene: TRBJ1-5
abundance: NA
d_gene: NA

CDR3aa: CASSLAGTSAAYNEQFF
CDR3nt: TGTGCCAGCAGCTTGGCCGGGACTAGCGCAGCCTACAATGAGCAGTTCTTC
len: 17
v_gene: TRBV5-4
j_gene: TRBJ2-1
abundance: NA
d_gene: TRBD2

CDR3aa: CASSGEVPGGQYF
CDR3nt: TGTGCCAGCAGCGGGGAGGTCCCGGGGGGGCAGTACTTC
len: 13
v_gene: TRBV9
j_gene: TRBJ2-7
abundance: NA
d_gene: TRBD2

CDR3aa: CASSPFDRGWQETQYF
CDR3nt: TGTGCCAGCTCACCATTCGACAGGGGTTGGCAAGAGACCCAGTACTTC
len: 16
v_gene: TRBV18
j_gene: TRBJ2-5
abundance: once
d_gene: TRBD1

CDR3aa: CASSLDGWGADTQYF
CDR3nt: TGTGCCAGCAGCTTGGATGGGTGGGGGGCAGATACGCAGTATTTT
len: 15
v_gene: TRBV5-4
j_gene: TRBJ2-3
abundance: NA
d_gene: NA

CDR3aa: CASSFMETQYF
CDR3nt: TGTGCCAGCAGCTTCATGGAGACCCAGTACTTC
len: 11
v_gene: TRBV7-2
j_gene: TRBJ2-5
abundance: NA
d_gene: NA

CDR3aa: CASSKDRQPQHF
CDR3nt: TGTGCCAGCAGTAAAGACCGCCAGCCCCAGCATTTT
len: 12
v_gene: TRBV6-6
j_gene: TRBJ1-5
abundance: few
d_gene: NA

CDR3aa: CASSPGTSGRRYAEQYF
CDR3nt: TGTGCCAGCAGCCCCGGGACTAGCGGGAGGAGGTACGCCGAGCAGTACTTC
len: 17
v_gene: TRBV2
j_gene: TRBJ2-7
abundance: once
d_gene: TRBD2

CDR3aa: CATSWETRGGEQYF
CDR3nt: TGTGCCACCTCTTGGGAGACCCGGGGAGGGGAGCAGTACTTC
len: 14
v_gene: TRBV6-1
j_gene: TRBJ2-7
abundance: NA
d_gene: TRBD2

CDR3aa: CASSGRGGSDTQYF
CDR3nt: TGTGCCAGCAGCGGCAGAGGTGGTTCAGATACGCAGTATTTT
len: 14
v_gene: TRBV7-9
j_gene: TRBJ2-3
abundance: few
d_gene: NA

CDR3aa: CATSRLTGTWAEAFF
CDR3nt: TGTGCCACCAGCAGGCTGACAGGAACATGGGCTGAAGCTTTCTTT
len: 15
v_gene: TRBV15
j_gene: TRBJ1-1
abundance: NA
d_gene: NA

CDR3aa: CASSSRDVNYGYTF
CDR3nt: TGTGCCAGCAGCTCCCGGGACGTTAACTATGGCTACACCTTC
len: 14
v_gene: TRBV7-9
j_gene: TRBJ1-2
abundance: NA
d_gene: NA

CDR3aa: CASSPRGPLNEQYF
CDR3nt: TGTGCCAGCAGTCCTCGAGGGCCCCTGAACGAGCAGTACTTC
len: 14
v_gene: TRBV28
j_gene: TRBJ2-7
abundance: NA
d_gene: NA